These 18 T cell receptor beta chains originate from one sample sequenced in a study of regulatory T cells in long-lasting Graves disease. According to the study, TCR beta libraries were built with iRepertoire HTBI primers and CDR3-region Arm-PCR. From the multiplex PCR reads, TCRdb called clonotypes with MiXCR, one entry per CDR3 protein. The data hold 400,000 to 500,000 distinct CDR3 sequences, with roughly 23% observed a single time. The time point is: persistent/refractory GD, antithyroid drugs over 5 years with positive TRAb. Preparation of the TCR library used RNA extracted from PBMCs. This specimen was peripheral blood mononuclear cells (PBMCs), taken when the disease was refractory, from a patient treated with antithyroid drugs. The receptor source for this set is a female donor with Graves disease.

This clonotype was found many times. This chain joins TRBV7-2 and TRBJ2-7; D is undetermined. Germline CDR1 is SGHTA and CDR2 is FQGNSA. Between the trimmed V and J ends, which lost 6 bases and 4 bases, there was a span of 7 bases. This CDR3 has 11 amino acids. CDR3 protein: CASSHGYEQYF. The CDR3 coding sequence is TGTGCCAGCAGTCACGGGTACGAGCAGTACTTC.

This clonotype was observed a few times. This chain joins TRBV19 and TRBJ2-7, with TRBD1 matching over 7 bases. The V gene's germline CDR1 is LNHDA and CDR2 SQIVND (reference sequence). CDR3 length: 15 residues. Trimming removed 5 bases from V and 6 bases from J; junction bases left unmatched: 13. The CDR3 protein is CASSLRGRGSSEQYF. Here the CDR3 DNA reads TGTGCCAGTAGTCTTCGGGGCAGGGGGTCGTCCGAGCAGTACTTC.

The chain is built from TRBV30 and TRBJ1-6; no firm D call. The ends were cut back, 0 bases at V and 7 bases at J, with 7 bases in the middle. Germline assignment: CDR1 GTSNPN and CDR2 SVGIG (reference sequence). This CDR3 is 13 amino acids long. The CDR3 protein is CAWSVDGNSPLHF. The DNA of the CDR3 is TGTGCCTGGAGTGTGGATGGGAATTCACCCCTCCACTTT.

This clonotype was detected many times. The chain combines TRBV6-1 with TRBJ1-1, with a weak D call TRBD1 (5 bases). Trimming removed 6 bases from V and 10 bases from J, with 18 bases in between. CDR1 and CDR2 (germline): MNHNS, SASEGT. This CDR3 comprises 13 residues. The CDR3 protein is CASRRSPDTPAFF. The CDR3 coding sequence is TGTGCCAGCAGACGCAGCCCGGACACGCCAGCTTTCTTT.

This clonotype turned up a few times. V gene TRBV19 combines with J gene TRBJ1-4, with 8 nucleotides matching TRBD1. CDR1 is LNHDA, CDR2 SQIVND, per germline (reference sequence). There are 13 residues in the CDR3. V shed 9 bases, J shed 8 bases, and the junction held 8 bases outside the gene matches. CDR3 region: CASRGTGEEKLFF. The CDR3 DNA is TGTGCCAGCAGGGGGACAGGAGAGGAAAAACTGTTTTTT.

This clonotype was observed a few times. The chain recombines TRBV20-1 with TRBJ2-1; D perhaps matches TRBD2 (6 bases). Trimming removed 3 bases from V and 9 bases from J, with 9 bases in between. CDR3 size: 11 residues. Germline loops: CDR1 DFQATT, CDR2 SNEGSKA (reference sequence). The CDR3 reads CSASYGSEQFF. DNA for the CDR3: TGCAGTGCTAGCTACGGGAGTGAGCAGTTCTTC.

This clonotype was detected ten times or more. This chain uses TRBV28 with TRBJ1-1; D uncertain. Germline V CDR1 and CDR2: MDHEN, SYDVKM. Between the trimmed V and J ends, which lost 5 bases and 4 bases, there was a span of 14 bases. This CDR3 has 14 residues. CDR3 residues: CASSEVLRGTEAFF. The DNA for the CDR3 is TGTGCCAGCAGTGAGGTTCTCCGAGGCACTGAAGCTTTCTTT. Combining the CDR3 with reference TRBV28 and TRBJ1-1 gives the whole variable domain DVKVTQSSRYLVKRTGEKVFLECVQDMDHENMFWYRQDPGLGLRLIYFSYDVKMKEKGDIPEGYSVSREKKERFSLILESASTNQTSMYLCASSEVLRGTEAFFGQGTRLTVV.

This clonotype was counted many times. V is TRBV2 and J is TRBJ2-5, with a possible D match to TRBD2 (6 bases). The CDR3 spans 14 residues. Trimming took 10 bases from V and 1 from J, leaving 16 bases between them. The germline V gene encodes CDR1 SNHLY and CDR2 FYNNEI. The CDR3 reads CATQAGGSQETQYF. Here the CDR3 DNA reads TGTGCCACCCAGGCTGGGGGGAGCCAAGAGACCCAGTACTTC.

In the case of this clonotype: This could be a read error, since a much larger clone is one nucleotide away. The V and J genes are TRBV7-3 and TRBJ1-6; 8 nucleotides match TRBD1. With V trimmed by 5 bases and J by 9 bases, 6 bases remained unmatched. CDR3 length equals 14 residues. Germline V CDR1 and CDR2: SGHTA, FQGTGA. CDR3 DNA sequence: TGTGCCAGCAGCAGCAGACAGGGGACTTCACCCCTCCACTTT. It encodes CASSSRQGTSPLHF.

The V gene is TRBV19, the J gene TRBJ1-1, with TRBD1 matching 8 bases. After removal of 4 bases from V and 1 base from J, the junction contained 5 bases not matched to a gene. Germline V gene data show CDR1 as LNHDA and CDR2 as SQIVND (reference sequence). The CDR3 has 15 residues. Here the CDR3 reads CASSRQGFGNTEAFF. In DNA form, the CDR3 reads TGTGCCAGTAGTAGACAGGGGTTCGGGAACACTGAAGCTTTCTTT.

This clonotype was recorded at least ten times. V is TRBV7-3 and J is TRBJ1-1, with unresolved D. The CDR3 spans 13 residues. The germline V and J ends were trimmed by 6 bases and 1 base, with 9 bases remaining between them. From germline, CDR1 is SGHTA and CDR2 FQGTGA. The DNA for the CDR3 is TGTGCCAGCAGTTTACAAGCGAACACTGAAGCTTTCTTT. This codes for CASSLQANTEAFF.

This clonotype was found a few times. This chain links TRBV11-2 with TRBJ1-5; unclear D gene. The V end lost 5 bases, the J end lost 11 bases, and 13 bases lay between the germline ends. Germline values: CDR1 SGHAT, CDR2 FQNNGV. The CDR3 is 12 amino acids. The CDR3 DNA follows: TGTGCCAGCAGCGCTCGTGAGGGAACCCAGCATTTT. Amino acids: CASSAREGTQHF.

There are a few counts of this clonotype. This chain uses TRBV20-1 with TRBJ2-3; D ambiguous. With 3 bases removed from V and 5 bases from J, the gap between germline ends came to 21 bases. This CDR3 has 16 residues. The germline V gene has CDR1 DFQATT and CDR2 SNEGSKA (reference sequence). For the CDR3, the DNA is TGCAGTGCTAGGAAACAGACCCTAGAAAGGGTAGATACGCAGTATTTT. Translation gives CSARKQTLERVDTQYF.

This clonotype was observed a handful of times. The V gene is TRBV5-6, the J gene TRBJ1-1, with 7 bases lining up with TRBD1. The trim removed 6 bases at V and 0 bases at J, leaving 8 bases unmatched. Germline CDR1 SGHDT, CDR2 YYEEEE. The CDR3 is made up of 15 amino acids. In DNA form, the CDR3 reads TGTGCCAGCACCCCCCGGGACAGAATGAACACTGAAGCTTTCTTT. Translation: CASTPRDRMNTEAFF. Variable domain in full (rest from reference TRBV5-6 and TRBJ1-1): DAGVTQSPTHLIKTRGQQVTLRCSPKSGHDTVSWYQQALGQGPQFIFQYYEEEERQRGNFPDRFSGHQFPNYSSELNVNALLLGDSALYLCASTPRDRMNTEAFFGQGTRLTVV.

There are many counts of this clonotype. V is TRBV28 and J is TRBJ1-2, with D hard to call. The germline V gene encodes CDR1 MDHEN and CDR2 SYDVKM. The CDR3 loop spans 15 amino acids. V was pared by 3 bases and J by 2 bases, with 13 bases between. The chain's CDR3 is CASSFHHLRNYGYTF. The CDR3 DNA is TGTGCCAGCAGTTTTCACCACCTTCGAAACTATGGCTACACCTTC.

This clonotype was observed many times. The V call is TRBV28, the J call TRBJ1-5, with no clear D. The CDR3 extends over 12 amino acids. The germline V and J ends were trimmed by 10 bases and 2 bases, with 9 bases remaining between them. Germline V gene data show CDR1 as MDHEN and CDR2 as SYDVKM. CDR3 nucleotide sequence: TGTGCCACCAGAGATGGCAATCAGCCCCAGCATTTT. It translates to CATRDGNQPQHF.

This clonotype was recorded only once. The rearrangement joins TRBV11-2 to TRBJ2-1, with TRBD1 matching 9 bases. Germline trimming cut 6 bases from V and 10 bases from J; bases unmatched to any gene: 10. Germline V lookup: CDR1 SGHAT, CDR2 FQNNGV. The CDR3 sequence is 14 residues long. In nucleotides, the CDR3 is TGTGCCAGCAGTCGGGACAGGGTACGTCAGGAGCAGTTCTTC. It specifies CASSRDRVRQEQFF.

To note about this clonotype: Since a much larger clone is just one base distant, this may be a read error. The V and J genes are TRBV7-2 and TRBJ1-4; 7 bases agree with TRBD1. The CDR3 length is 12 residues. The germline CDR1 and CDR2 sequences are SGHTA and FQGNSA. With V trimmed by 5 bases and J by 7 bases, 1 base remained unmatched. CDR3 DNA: TGTGCCAGCAGCGGGGACAGTGAAAAACTGTTTTTT. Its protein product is CASSGDSEKLFF.